This is a list of T cell receptor beta chains from one sample in a study of blood T cell repertoires in COVID-19. Here immunoSEQ multiplex PCR was the method, and the copy in TCRdb shows in-frame clones only, minus some. The table shows roughly 350,000 clones, with roughly 90% occurring only once. The sequenced material came from peripheral blood. These receptors were obtained from a woman in her 70s with COVID-19, enrolled during active disease. Each CDR3 is given with its conserved first and last residue. Each record gives: clone size, J gene, V gene, D gene, CDR3 protein, CDR3 DNA. D genes are given only for firm matches. Not all rows give a size; the values are once, few, many and, for expanded clones, a class.

- | TRBJ1-5 | TRBV24-1 | - | CATSDLSVDQPQHF | TGTGCCACCAGTGATTTGAGCGTGGATCAGCCCCAGCATTTT
- | TRBJ2-2 | TRBV5-1 | - | CASSFYGGNTGELFF | TGCGCCAGCAGCTTTTACGGGGGAAACACCGGGGAGCTGTTTTTT
- | TRBJ1-1 | TRBV9 | TRBD1 | CASSAGTGNTEAFF | TGTGCCAGCAGCGCCGGGACAGGGAACACTGAAGCTTTCTTT
- | TRBJ1-2 | TRBV7-2 | - | CASSPGHLLYGYTF | TGTGCCAGCAGCCCGGGACATCTACTCTATGGCTACACCTTC
- | TRBJ1-5 | TRBV5-1 | - | CASSLAGGNQPQHF | TGCGCCAGCAGCTTGGCAGGGGGCAATCAGCCCCAGCATTTT
- | TRBJ1-1 | TRBV5-8 | - | CASSFRPEHTEAFF | TGTGCCAGCAGCTTTCGTCCAGAACACACTGAAGCTTTCTTT
- | TRBJ1-1 | TRBV6-6 | - | CASSPLESTEAFF | TGTGCCAGCAGTCCCCTTGAGAGCACTGAAGCTTTCTTT
- | TRBJ1-6 | TRBV5-1 | - | CASSLVLSRYNSPLHF | TGCGCCAGCAGCTTGGTCCTAAGCCGCTATAATTCACCCCTCCACTTT
- | TRBJ1-1 | TRBV20-1 | - | CSASTNTEAFF | TGCAGTGCTTCCACAAACACTGAAGCTTTCTTT
few | TRBJ1-2 | TRBV4-3 | - | CASSQERGYYGYTF | TGCGCCAGCAGCCAAGAGAGAGGGTACTATGGCTACACCTTC
- | TRBJ2-1 | TRBV6-2/TRBV6-3 | TRBD2 | CASSWGLAGSYNEQFF | TGTGCCAGCAGTTGGGGACTAGCGGGGTCGTACAATGAGCAGTTCTTC
once | TRBJ2-5 | TRBV5-8 | TRBD2 | CASSLAGGQETQYF | TGTGCCAGCAGCCTAGCGGGGGGGCAAGAGACCCAGTACTTC
few | TRBJ2-7 | TRBV30 | - | CAWSPGRHEQYF | TGTGCCTGGAGCCCGGGAAGGCACGAGCAGTACTTC
- | TRBJ1-2 | TRBV9 | - | CASSPMTGPYGYTF | TGTGCCAGCAGCCCAATGACAGGACCTTACGGCTACACCTTC
- | TRBJ2-7 | TRBV7-2 | - | CASSRTSSGSYEQYF | TGTGCCAGCAGCCGTACTAGCTCGGGCTCCTACGAGCAGTACTTC
- | TRBJ2-7 | TRBV6-5 | TRBD2 | CASSYLRTSGGYEQYF | TGTGCCAGCAGTTACCTCCGGACTAGCGGGGGCTACGAGCAGTACTTC
- | TRBJ1-3 | TRBV18 | - | CASSSVGGAGNTIYF | TGTGCCAGCTCATCGGTCGGGGGGGCTGGAAACACCATATATTTT
- | TRBJ2-1 | TRBV6-6 | TRBD1 | CASRQGQGEQFF | TGTGCCAGCAGACAGGGGCAGGGTGAGCAGTTCTTC
- | TRBJ1-6 | TRBV3-1/TRBV3-2 | - | CASSHSFSREPLHF | TGTGCCAGCAGCCACTCATTTTCCCGGGAACCCCTCCACTTT
- | TRBJ2-5 | TRBV6-2/TRBV6-3 | - | CASSYSRETQYF | TGTGCCAGCAGTTACTCTCGGGAGACCCAGTACTTC
- | TRBJ2-5 | TRBV7-2 | TRBD2 | CASSYRTSGGLRQETQYF | TGTGCCAGCAGCTATAGGACTAGCGGGGGACTGCGGCAAGAGACCCAGTACTTC
- | TRBJ1-1 | TRBV30 | TRBD1 | CAWSRVRGERNTEAFF | TGTGCCTGGAGCCGTGTCAGGGGGGAAAGGAACACTGAAGCTTTCTTT
- | TRBJ2-7 | TRBV27 | - | CASSLASSYEQYF | TGTGCCAGCAGTTTAGCTAGCTCCTACGAGCAGTACTTC
- | TRBJ1-6 | TRBV4-1 | - | CASSFSGEANSPLHF | TGCGCCAGCAGCTTCTCGGGGGAAGCAAATTCACCCCTCCACTTT
- | TRBJ1-4 | TRBV3-1/TRBV3-2 | - | CASSQGGAGSGPTNEKLFF | TGTGCCAGCAGCCAAGGGGGTGCAGGGTCCGGACCTACTAATGAAAAACTGTTTTTT
once | TRBJ1-3 | TRBV9 | - | CASSTQQLPSGNTIYF | TGTGCCAGCAGCACCCAACAGCTACCCTCTGGAAACACCATATATTTT
- | TRBJ2-7 | TRBV9 | - | CASSGRDSFYEQYF | TGTGCCAGCAGCGGCCGAGATAGTTTCTACGAGCAGTACTTC
- | TRBJ2-7 | TRBV4-1 | TRBD1 | CASSLPGTGHYEQYF | TGCGCCAGCAGCCTTCCCGGGACAGGGCACTACGAGCAGTACTTC
- | TRBJ2-3 | TRBV18 | - | CASAINLASTDTQYF | TGTGCCAGCGCCATAAATTTAGCTAGCACAGATACGCAGTATTTT
- | TRBJ1-6 | TRBV27 | TRBD1 | CASSRGGDHSPLHF | TGTGCCAGCAGTAGAGGGGGCGACCATTCACCCCTCCACTTT
- | TRBJ1-1 | TRBV4-3 | - | CASSQSMTGDTEAFF | TGCGCCAGCAGCCAATCGATGACAGGTGACACTGAAGCTTTCTTT
- | TRBJ1-5 | TRBV19 | - | CASSIDLRRGGGPQHF | TGTGCCAGTAGTATAGATCTAAGGAGGGGCGGGGGGCCCCAGCATTTT
- | TRBJ1-1 | TRBV5-4 | - | CASSLDQGGTEAFF | TGTGCCAGCAGCTTGGACCAGGGCGGCACTGAAGCTTTCTTT
- | TRBJ2-1 | TRBV29-1 | TRBD1 | CSVGRGRLDEQFF | TGCAGCGTGGGCAGGGGGCGGTTAGATGAGCAGTTCTTC
- | TRBJ1-4 | TRBV5-8 | - | CASSLRTGREKLFF | TGTGCCAGCAGCTTGCGTACAGGGCGGGAAAAACTGTTTTTT
- | TRBJ2-5 | TRBV5-1 | TRBD2 | CASSLVLAEETQYF | TGCGCCAGCAGCTTGGTACTAGCGGAAGAGACCCAGTACTTC
- | TRBJ1-5 | TRBV5-6 | - | CASSLAAGAGQPQHF | TGTGCCAGCAGCTTGGCAGCGGGGGCGGGTCAGCCCCAGCATTTT
- | TRBJ1-1 | TRBV6-2/TRBV6-3 | - | CASSAYRVLGTEAFF | TGTGCCAGCAGTGCATACAGGGTATTGGGCACTGAAGCTTTCTTT
- | TRBJ2-1 | TRBV7-8 | TRBD2 | CASSSIAGGKEQFF | TGTGCCAGCAGCTCGATAGCGGGGGGCAAGGAGCAGTTCTTC
- | TRBJ2-1 | TRBV7-2 | TRBD2 | CASSWGTSGGLNEQFF | TGTGCCAGCAGCTGGGGGACTAGCGGGGGGTTAAATGAGCAGTTCTTC
- | TRBJ1-2 | TRBV29-1 | - | CSDEQGGDNYGYTF | TGCAGCGACGAGCAGGGTGGGGATAACTATGGCTACACCTTC
- | TRBJ1-5 | TRBV4-1 | - | CASSQDGARPRAQHF | TGCGCCAGCAGCCAAGATGGAGCCCGCCCCCGGGCCCAGCATTTT
- | TRBJ1-2 | TRBV12-3/TRBV12-4 | - | CASSFGREGYTF | TGTGCCAGCAGTTTCGGCAGGGAAGGCTACACCTTC
few | TRBJ1-2 | TRBV4-1 | TRBD1 | CASSHAGTGYGYTF | TGCGCCAGCAGCCATGCCGGGACAGGCTATGGCTACACCTTC
- | TRBJ2-5 | TRBV10-3 | - | CAISDLGAGETQYF | TGTGCCATCAGTGATTTGGGGGCAGGAGAGACCCAGTACTTC